Shown below are 8 T cell receptor beta chains from a single sample sequenced in a study of a mutant IDH1 vaccine in newly diagnosed glioma. Their cognate antigens are unknown. TCRdb's copy holds only in-frame clones and misses some; the assay was immunoSEQ multiplex PCR. The table has tens of thousands of clones, more than 85% seen once; the top ten hold more than 2%. Noted time point: week 11, during vaccination. Every single dose of the vaccine, 300 ug of mutant IDH1 20-mer peptide, came with topical imiquimod. The starting material was PBMCs, obtained from a glioma patient whose treatment included an IDH1 peptide vaccine. The receptors stem from a man in his fifties or sixties with glioma.

V and J are TRBV6-1 and TRBJ1-1; 8 nucleotides line up with TRBD1. Germline assignment: CDR1 MNHNS and CDR2 SASEGT. The CDR3 has 13 amino acids. The trim removed 6 bases at V and 8 bases at J, leaving 8 bases unmatched. The CDR3 coding sequence is TGTGCCAGCAGCCACCCCAGGGGGCGGGAAGCTTTCTTT. Translated, it gives CASSHPRGREAFF.

The chain carries TRBV6-5 and TRBJ1-6, with D perhaps matching TRBD1 (5 bases). V was shortened by 6 bases and J by 5 bases, with 14 bases between the two germline ends. Germline values: CDR1 MNHEY, CDR2 SVGAGI. This CDR3 contains 15 residues. CDR3 loop: CASSNRNLNNSPLHF. The CDR3 DNA follows: TGTGCCAGCAGCAACAGGAACCTTAATAATTCACCCCTCCACTTT.

The count of this clone is one. This rearrangement joins TRBV6-6 to TRBJ2-3, with 9 bases lining up with TRBD2. Germline CDR1 and CDR2: MNHNY and SVGAGI (reference sequence). The CDR3 totals 15 residues. The ends lost 4 bases at V and 2 bases at J; junction bases unmatched: 4. The CDR3 protein is CASSFRLADTDTQYF. CDR3 DNA: TGTGCCAGCAGTTTCAGACTAGCGGACACAGATACGCAGTATTTT.

The CDR3 DNA follows: TGTGCCAGCAGCTCACCGTTGGGAGGGCTAGCGGGAAACAATGAGCAGTTCTTC. Translation: CASSSPLGGLAGNNEQFF. The chain has TRBV7-9 and TRBJ2-1; TRBD2 agrees at 9 bases. The V segment lost 4 bases and the J segment 5 bases; nucleotides outside the gene matches: 15. This CDR3 spans 18 amino acids. CDR1 is SEHNR and CDR2 is FQNEAQ in the germline V gene (reference sequence).

This clone appeared a single time. The rearrangement joins TRBV28 to TRBJ2-5, with TRBD1 identical over 8 bases. From germline, CDR1 is MDHEN and CDR2 SYDVKM. Trimming cost V 4 bases and J 0 bases; bases outside gene matches: 4. The CDR3 is 15 amino acids. The CDR3 DNA sequence: TGTGCCAGCAGTTCAAGACAGGGGCACCAAGAGACCCAGTACTTC. This encodes CASSSRQGHQETQYF.

The chain is built from TRBV30 and TRBJ2-7; 7 nucleotides agree with TRBD1. Trimming removed 8 bases from V and 3 bases from J; junction bases left unmatched: 4. The CDR3 extends over 11 amino acids. Germline V lookup: CDR1 GTSNPN, CDR2 SVGIG (reference sequence). This CDR3 reads CAGDSSYEQYF. The CDR3 DNA is TGTGCCGGGGACAGTAGCTACGAGCAGTACTTC. Full variable domain (outside the CDR3, taken from reference TRBV30 and TRBJ2-7): SQTIHQWPATLVQPVGSPLSLECTVEGTSNPNLYWYRQAAGRGLQLLFYSVGIGQISSEVPQNLSASRPQDRQFILSSKKLLLSDSGFYLCAGDSSYEQYFGPGTRLTVT.

This chain connects TRBV5-1 to TRBJ2-6, with D perhaps TRBD1 (5 bases). CDR3 length equals 17 residues. The germline V gene encodes CDR1 SGHRS and CDR2 YFSETQ. Trimming shortened V by 5 bases and J by 2 bases, and 17 bases separated the two germline ends. CDR3 amino acids: CASSIRGGPTGANVLTF. The CDR3 DNA reads as TGCGCCAGCAGTATAAGGGGCGGACCCACTGGGGCCAACGTCCTGACTTTC. Filled out from reference TRBV5-1 and TRBJ2-6, the complete variable domain reads KAGVTQTPRYLIKTRGQQVTLSCSPISGHRSVSWYQQTPGQGLQFLFEYFSETQRNKGNFPGRFSGRQFSNSRSEMNVSTLELGDSALYLCASSIRGGPTGANVLTFGAGSRLTVL.

V and J are TRBV23-1 and TRBJ2-5; possibly TRBD1 or TRBD2 for D (5 bases each). TRBV23-1 falls under the ORF class, with uncertain function. The CDR3 length is 14 residues. Trimming stripped 2 bases from V and 1 base from J, with 8 bases between. DNA for the CDR3: TGCGCCAGCAGTCAAGGGGGTTTCCAAGAGACCCAGTACTTC. This codes for CASSQGGFQETQYF.